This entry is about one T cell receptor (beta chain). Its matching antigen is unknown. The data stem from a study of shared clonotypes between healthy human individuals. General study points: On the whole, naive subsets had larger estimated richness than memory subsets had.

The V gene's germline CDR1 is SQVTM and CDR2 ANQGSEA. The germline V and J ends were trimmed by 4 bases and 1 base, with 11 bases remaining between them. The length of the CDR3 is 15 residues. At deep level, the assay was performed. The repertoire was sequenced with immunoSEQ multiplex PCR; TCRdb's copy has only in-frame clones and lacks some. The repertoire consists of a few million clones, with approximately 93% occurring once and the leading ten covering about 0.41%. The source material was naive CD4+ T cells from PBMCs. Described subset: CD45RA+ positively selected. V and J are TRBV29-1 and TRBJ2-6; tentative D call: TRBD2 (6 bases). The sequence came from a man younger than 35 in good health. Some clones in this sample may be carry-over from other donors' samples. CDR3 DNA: TGCAGCGTTGCGAGTAGCGGATCTGGGGCCAACGTCCTGACTTTC. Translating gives CSVASSGSGANVLTF. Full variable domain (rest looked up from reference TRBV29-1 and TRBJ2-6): SAVISQKPSRDICQRGTSLTIQCQVDSQVTMMFWYRQQPGQSLTLIATANQGSEATYESGFVIDKFPISRPNLTFSTLTVSNMSPEDSSIYLCSVASSGSGANVLTFGAGSRLTVL.